Shown below are 9 T cell receptor beta chains from a single sample sequenced in a study of control samples from healthy donors and cancer patients. The repertoire was sequenced with immunoSEQ multiplex PCR; TCRdb's copy has only in-frame clones and lacks some. The sample carries 150,000 or so clones, under 95% recorded once. Material: blood. The receptors come from a man in his late teens or twenties in good health.

V is TRBV7-2 and J is TRBJ2-2, with no clear D. V was pared by 0 bases and J by 4 bases, with 6 bases between. CDR1 and CDR2 (germline): SGHTA, FQGNSA. This CDR3 has 14 residues. The DNA of the CDR3 is TGTGCCAGCAGCTTAGCTTGGGGCACCGGGGAGCTGTTTTTT. It specifies CASSLAWGTGELFF.

The genes are TRBV6-6 and TRBJ2-6; the match to TRBD2 covers 11 bases. This CDR3 is 21 amino acids long. CDR1 and CDR2 (germline): MNHNY, SVGAGI (reference sequence). J gave up 3 bases and V 6 bases, and 19 bases lay outside the gene matches. Here the CDR3 reads CASSPREGPSGRFLGANVLTF. CDR3 coding DNA: TGTGCCAGCAGCCCGAGGGAGGGACCTAGCGGGAGGTTTCTTGGGGCCAACGTCCTGACTTTC.

This clone was seen a few times. The rearrangement links TRBV2 to TRBJ1-4; 10 nucleotides align to TRBD1. The CDR3 totals 15 residues. Germline loops: CDR1 SNHLY, CDR2 FYNNEI. V lost 10 bases to trimming and J lost 8 bases; unmatched junction nucleotides: 13. The CDR3 loop reads CAITGTGVKGEKLFF. The CDR3 region has the DNA TGTGCCATCACTGGGACAGGGGTTAAGGGAGAAAAACTGTTTTTT.

V gene TRBV7-6 combines with J gene TRBJ1-1; the match to TRBD1 covers 8 bases. V was clipped by 5 bases and J by 5 bases; unmatched bases: 19. CDR1 and CDR2 (germline): SGHVS, FNYEAQ. CDR3 length: 18 amino acids. CDR3 loop: CASSPPVAGGEFGTEAFF. The CDR3 region has the DNA TGTGCCAGCAGCCCCCCTGTGGCAGGGGGCGAGTTTGGGACTGAAGCTTTCTTT. Together with reference TRBV7-6 and TRBJ1-1, the CDR3 gives the full variable domain: GAGVSQSPRYKVTKRGQDVALRCDPISGHVSLYWYRQALGQGPEFLTYFNYEAQQDKSGLPNDRFSAERPEGSISTLTIQRTEQRDSAMYRCASSPPVAGGEFGTEAFFGQGTRLTVV.

This clone was detected once. CDR3 sequence: CASSYPERGDAVVIQYF. In DNA form, the CDR3 reads TGTGCCAGCAGCTACCCAGAGCGGGGCGATGCGGTCGTCATTCAGTACTTC. This chain uses TRBV7-2 with TRBJ2-4; 7 bases align to TRBD2. This CDR3 spans 17 amino acids. Trimming at V came to 4 bases and at J to 9 bases, leaving 18 bases not matched to a gene. Germline V gene sequence: CDR1 SGHTA, CDR2 FQGNSA.

J is TRBJ1-5 and V is TRBV6-5; 7 bases fit TRBD1. The germline CDR1 and CDR2 sequences are MNHEY and SVGAGI. The V and J ends lost 4 bases and 7 bases, in that order; junction bases with no gene match: 10. The CDR3 has 15 amino acids. The CDR3 region is CASSSTGYGVQPQHF. The CDR3 DNA reads TGTGCCAGCAGTTCGACAGGGTATGGGGTCCAGCCCCAGCATTTT.

The gene calls are TRBV23-1 and TRBJ2-7; 7 bases are a match to TRBD1. TRBV23-1 falls under the ORF class, with uncertain function. The CDR3 totals 21 residues. The V gene end was trimmed by 0 bases and the J gene end by 9 bases; junction bases not matched to a gene: 29. Here the CDR3 reads CASSQSRQGRQRKGPACGQYF. The CDR3 nucleotides read TGCGCCAGCAGTCAATCCCGACAGGGAAGACAAAGGAAGGGGCCGGCTTGCGGGCAGTACTTC.

This clone was detected only a few times. The rearrangement links TRBV7-2 to TRBJ1-4; D call uncertain. The CDR3 sequence is 14 residues long. V was trimmed by 5 bases and J by 8 bases, leaving 15 bases between them. Germline V gives CDR1 SGHTA, CDR2 FQGNSA. This CDR3 is CASSRVVGEEKLFF. As DNA, the CDR3 is TGTGCCAGCAGCAGGGTGGTCGGAGAGGAAAAACTGTTTTTT.

This chain uses TRBV7-6 with TRBJ1-5, with D tentatively TRBD1 (6 bases). Germline CDR1 and CDR2: SGHVS and FNYEAQ. Trimming removed 5 bases from V and 4 bases from J, with 15 bases in between. The CDR3 runs 15 residues. The CDR3 loop reads CASSQQGGPNQPQHF. CDR3 coding DNA: TGTGCCAGCAGCCAACAGGGCGGGCCGAATCAGCCCCAGCATTTT.